The clone carrying this TCR beta chain appeared a few times. Its matching antigen is unknown. This record comes from a study of T cells in Graves' hyperthyroidism and ophthalmopathy. What was amplified from RNA transcripts were TCR beta CDR3 regions. The TCR CDR3 first-round RT-PCR relied on the HTBI primer set. TCRdb re-called the multiplex PCR reads through MiXCR, storing one row per CDR3 protein. Altogether some 460,000 distinct CDR3 sequences are present, less than 20% being singletons, with the ten largest covering roughly 8%. Notes on the study in general: Stable hyperthyroidism was separated from ophthalmopathy by a model based on 13 V-J features.

This CDR3 is 19 amino acids long. Trimming pared 8 bases from V and 0 bases from J, leaving 23 bases between. CDR1 and CDR2 from the germline V gene are MNHNS and SASEGT. Stability of Graves' hyperthyroidism was defined as absent ophthalmopathy progression within 18 months. Hyperthyroidism was newly diagnosed in patients aged 18 to 65 (duration under 2 months). Reasons for excluding patients were uncontrolled infection, other autoimmune disease, pregnancy or lactation. The specimen was blood. This sequence joins TRBV6-1 and TRBJ1-6; perhaps TRBD1 as D (5 bases). The source is a woman aged 18-29 years with Graves' hyperthyroidism. CDR3 nucleotides: TGTGCCAGCTCTGGTCCCGGACACGGACTCTACTCCTATAATTCACCCCTCCACTTT. It translates to CASSGPGHGLYSYNSPLHF.